In this sample, the clone carrying this TCR beta chain turned up many times. Germline values: CDR1 KGHDR, CDR2 SFDVKD. This CDR3 has 16 amino acids. The J segment lost 3 bases and the V segment lost 1 base, leaving 6 bases of the junction unmatched. This sample is drawn from a study of T cells of healthy individuals. One entry per CDR3 protein, called by TCRdb with MiXCR from the 5' RACE reads. Of around 53,000 distinct CDR3 sequences listed, roughly 14% are singletons. The chain uses TRBV24-1 and TRBJ2-3; the match to TRBD2 covers 7 bases. The source of this sequence is a human donor in good health. The chain's CDR3 is CATSDFGGEGTDTQYF. In DNA, the CDR3 is TGTGCCACCAGTGATTTTGGCGGGGAGGGGACAGATACGCAGTATTTT.